The clone carrying this TCR beta chain appeared a few times. Its specificity is not known. This specimen belongs to a study of human T cells and chemical hapten exposure. Study outcomes and limitations: Expanded TCRs produced significantly more large CDR3 similarity clusters than controls did. Alopecia was present in the donors, so their immune response may differ from healthy people's.

Stated time point: patch test 1, 2 weeks after DPC sensitization. Treatment of the sample: therapeutic diphenylcyclopropenone sensitization with weekly scalp DPC. Suited to DPC and affected by alopecia, the donors ranged from 18 to 70 years old. The study used a library that attached unique molecular identifiers to individual cDNA molecules. TCRdb processed the RACE reads anew with MiXCR; each CDR3 protein has one entry. The table includes fewer than 500,000 distinct CDR3 sequences, roughly 4.8% detected once. The CDR3 sequence is 15 residues long. CDR1 is SGHKS, CDR2 YYEKEE, per germline (reference sequence). Trimming took 4 bases from V and 0 from J, leaving 8 bases between them.

This specimen consisted of whole blood, obtained in connection with sensitization to the hapten diphenylcyclopropenone (DPC). The TCR sequence derives from a woman aged 45-65 years with alopecia areata. Some clones in this sample may be carry-over from other donors' samples. V usage is TRBV5-5 and J usage is TRBJ1-6; the D is unclear. CDR3 amino acids: CASSPVSSYNSPLHF. CDR3 bases: TGTGCCAGCAGCCCCGTTAGCTCCTATAATTCACCCCTCCACTTT. Full variable domain (missing parts from reference TRBV5-5 and TRBJ1-6): DAGVTQSPTHLIKTRGQQVTLRCSPISGHKSVSWYQQVLGQGPQFIFQYYEKEERGRGNFPDRFSARQFPNYSSELNVNALLLGDSALYLCASSPVSSYNSPLHFGNGTRLTVT.